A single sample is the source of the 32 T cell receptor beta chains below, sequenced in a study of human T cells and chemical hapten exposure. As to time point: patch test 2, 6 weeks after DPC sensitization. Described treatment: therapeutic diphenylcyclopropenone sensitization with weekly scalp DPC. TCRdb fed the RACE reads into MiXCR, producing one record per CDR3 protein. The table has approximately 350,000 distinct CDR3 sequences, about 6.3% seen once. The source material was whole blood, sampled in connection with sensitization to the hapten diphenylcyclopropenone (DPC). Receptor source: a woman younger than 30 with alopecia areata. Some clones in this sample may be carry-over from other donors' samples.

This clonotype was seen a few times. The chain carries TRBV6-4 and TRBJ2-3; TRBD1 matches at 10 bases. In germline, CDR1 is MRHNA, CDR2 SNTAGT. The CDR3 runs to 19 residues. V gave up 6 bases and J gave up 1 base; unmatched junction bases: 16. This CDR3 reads CASRGRRRQGARRTDTQYF. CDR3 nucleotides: TGTGCCAGCAGGGGAAGGAGGAGACAGGGGGCCCGTCGCACAGATACGCAGTATTTT.

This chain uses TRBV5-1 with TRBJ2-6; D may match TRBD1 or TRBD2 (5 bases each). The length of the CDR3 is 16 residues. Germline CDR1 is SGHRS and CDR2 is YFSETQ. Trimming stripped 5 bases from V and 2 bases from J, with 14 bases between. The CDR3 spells CASRQIGTTGANVLTF. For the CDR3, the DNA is TGCGCCAGCAGGCAGATCGGGACCACTGGGGCCAACGTCCTGACTTTC.

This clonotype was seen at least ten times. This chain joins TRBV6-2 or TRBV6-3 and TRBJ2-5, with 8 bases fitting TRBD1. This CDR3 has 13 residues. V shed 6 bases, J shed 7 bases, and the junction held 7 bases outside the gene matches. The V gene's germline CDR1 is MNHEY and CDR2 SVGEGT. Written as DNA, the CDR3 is TGTGCCAGCAGCCGCTCGACAGGGGCGACCCAGTACTTC. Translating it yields CASSRSTGATQYF.

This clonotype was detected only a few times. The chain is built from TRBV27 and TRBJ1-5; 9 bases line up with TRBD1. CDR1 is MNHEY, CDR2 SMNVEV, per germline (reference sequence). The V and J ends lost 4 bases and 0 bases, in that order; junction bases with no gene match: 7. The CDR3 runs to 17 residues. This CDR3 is CASSSGTGPSSNQPQHF. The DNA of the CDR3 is TGTGCCAGCAGTTCAGGGACAGGGCCCTCTAGCAATCAGCCCCAGCATTTT.

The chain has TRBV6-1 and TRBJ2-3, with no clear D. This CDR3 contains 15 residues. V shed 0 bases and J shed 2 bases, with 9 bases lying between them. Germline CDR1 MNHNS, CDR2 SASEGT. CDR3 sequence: CASSEANGVTDTQYF. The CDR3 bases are TGTGCCAGCAGTGAAGCGAATGGGGTCACAGATACGCAGTATTTT.

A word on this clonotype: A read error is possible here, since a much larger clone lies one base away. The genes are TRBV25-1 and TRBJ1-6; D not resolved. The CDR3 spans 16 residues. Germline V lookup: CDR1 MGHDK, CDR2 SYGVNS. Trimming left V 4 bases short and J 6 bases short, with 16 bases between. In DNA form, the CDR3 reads TGTGCCAGCAGTGTGGCCGGGATGGGCAGTAATTCACCCCTCCACTTT. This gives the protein CASSVAGMGSNSPLHF.

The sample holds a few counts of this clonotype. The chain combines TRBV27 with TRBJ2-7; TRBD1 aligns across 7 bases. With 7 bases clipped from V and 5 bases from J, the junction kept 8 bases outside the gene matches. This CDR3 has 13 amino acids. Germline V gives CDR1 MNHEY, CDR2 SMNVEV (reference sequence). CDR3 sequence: CASKHRGGHEQYF. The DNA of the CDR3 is TGTGCCAGCAAACATAGAGGGGGCCACGAGCAGTACTTC.

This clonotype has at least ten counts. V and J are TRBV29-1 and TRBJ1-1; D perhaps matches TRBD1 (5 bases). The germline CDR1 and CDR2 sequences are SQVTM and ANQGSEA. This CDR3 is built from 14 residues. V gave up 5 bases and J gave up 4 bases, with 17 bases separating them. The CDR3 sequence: CSVKQAMDGTEAFF. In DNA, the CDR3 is TGCAGCGTTAAACAGGCCATGGACGGCACTGAAGCTTTCTTT.

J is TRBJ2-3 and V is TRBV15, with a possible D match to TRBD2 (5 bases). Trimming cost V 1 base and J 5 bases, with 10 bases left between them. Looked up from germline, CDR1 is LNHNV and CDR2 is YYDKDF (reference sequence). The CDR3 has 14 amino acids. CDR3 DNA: TGTGCCACCAGCAGAGCGCGCGGGCAAGATACGCAGTATTTT. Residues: CATSRARGQDTQYF.

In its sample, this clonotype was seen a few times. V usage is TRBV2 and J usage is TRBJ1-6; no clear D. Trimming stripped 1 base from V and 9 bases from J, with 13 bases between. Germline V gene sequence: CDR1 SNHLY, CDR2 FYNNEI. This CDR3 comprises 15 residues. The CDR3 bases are TGTGCCAGCAGTGAAGAGGCCCCGGAGGGTTCACCCCTCCACTTT. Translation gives CASSEEAPEGSPLHF. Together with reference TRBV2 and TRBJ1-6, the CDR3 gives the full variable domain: EPEVTQTPSHQVTQMGQEVILRCVPISNHLYFYWYRQILGQKVEFLVSFYNNEISEKSEIFDDQFSVERPDGSNFTLKIRSTKLEDSAMYFCASSEEAPEGSPLHFGNGTRLTVT.

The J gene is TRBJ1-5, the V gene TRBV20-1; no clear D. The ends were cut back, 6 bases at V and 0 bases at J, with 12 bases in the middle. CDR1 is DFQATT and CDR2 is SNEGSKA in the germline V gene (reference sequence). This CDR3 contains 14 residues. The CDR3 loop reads CSARTGNSNQPQHF. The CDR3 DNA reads TGCAGTGCCAGGACGGGGAATAGCAATCAGCCCCAGCATTTT.

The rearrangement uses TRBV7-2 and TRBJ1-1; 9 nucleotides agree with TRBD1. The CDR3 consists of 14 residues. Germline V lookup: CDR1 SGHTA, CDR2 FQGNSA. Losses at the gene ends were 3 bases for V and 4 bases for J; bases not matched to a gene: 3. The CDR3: CASSFDRGSTEAFF. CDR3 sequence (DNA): TGTGCCAGCAGCTTTGACAGGGGGTCCACTGAAGCTTTCTTT.

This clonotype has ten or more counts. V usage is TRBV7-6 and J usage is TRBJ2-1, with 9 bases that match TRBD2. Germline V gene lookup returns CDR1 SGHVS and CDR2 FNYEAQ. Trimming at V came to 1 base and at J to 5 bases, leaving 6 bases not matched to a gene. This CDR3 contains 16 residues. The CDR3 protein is CASSLDWTSEDNEQFF. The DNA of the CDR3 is TGTGCCAGCAGCTTAGATTGGACTAGCGAGGACAATGAGCAGTTCTTC.

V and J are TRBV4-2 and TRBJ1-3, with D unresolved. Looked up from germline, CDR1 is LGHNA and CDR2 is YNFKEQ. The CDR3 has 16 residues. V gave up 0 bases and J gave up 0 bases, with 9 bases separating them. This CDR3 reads CASSQDRSLSGNTIYF. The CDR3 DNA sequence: TGTGCCAGCAGCCAAGACAGGAGTCTCTCTGGAAACACCATATATTTT.

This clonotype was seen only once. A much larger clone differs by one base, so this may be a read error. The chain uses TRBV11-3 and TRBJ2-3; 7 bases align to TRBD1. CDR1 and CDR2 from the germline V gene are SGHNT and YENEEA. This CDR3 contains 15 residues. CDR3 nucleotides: TGTGCCAGCAGCTTAGATCCGTCAGGGACAGATACGCAGTGTTTT. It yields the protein CASSLDPSGTDTQCF.

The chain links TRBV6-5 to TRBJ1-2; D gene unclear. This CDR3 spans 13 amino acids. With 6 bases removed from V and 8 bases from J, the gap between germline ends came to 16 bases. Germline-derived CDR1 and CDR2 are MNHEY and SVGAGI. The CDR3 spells CASSADGPEGYTF. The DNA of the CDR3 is TGTGCCAGCAGCGCCGACGGCCCGGAGGGCTACACCTTC.

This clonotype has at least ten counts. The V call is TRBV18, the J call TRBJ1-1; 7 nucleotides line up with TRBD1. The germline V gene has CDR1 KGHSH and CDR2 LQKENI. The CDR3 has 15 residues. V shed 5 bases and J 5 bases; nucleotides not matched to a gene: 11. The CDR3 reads CASSTITGDETEAFF. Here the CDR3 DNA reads TGTGCCAGCTCAACCATTACAGGGGACGAGACTGAAGCTTTCTTT.

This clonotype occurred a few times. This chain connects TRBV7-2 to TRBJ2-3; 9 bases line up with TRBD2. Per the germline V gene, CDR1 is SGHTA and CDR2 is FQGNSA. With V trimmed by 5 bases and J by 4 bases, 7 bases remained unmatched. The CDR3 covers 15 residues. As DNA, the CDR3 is TGTGCCAGCAGCCATGTAGCGGGGGTAGCAGATACGCAGTATTTT. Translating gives CASSHVAGVADTQYF.

CDR3 sequence: CASSYRPGAGEQYF. The CDR3, as DNA: TGTGCCAGCAGTTATCGGCCGGGGGCCGGCGAGCAGTACTTC. The chain uses TRBV6-2 or TRBV6-3 and TRBJ2-7, with D perhaps being TRBD1 or TRBD2 (6 bases each). CDR1 and CDR2 from the germline V gene are MNHEY and SVGEGT. V lost 3 bases, J lost 6 bases, and 15 bases lay in between. This CDR3 is 14 amino acids long.

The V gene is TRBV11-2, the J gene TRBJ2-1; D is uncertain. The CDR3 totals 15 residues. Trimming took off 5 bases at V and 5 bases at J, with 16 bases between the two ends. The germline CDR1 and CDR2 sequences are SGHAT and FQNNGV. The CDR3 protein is CASSLSGPINNEQFF. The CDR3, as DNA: TGTGCCAGCAGCCTGTCCGGACCGATTAACAATGAGCAGTTCTTC.

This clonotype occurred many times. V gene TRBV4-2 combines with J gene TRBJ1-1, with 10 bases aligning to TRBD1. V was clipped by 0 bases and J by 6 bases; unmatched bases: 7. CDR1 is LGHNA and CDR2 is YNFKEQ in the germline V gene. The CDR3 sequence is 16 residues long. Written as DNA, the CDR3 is TGTGCCAGCAGCCAAGACTCCGGGACAGGGGCCGCTGAAGCTTTCTTT. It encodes CASSQDSGTGAAEAFF.

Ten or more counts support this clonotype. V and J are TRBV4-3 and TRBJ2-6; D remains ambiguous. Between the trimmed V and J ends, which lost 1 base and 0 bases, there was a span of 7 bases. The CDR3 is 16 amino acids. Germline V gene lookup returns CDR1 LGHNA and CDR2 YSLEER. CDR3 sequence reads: CASSQGPGSGANVLTF. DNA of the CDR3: TGCGCCAGCAGCCAAGGACCGGGCTCTGGGGCCAACGTCCTGACTTTC.

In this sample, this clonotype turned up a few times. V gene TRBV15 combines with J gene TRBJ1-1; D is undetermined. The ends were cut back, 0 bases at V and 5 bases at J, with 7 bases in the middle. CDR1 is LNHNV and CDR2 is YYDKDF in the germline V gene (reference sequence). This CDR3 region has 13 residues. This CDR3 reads CATSRESGTEAFF. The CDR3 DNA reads TGTGCCACCAGCAGAGAATCTGGGACTGAAGCTTTCTTT.

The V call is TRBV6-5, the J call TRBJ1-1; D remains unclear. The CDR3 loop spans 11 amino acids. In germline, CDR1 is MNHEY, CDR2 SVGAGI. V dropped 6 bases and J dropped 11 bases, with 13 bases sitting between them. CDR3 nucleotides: TGTGCCAGCAGAATGTCGGGTCGGGCTTTCTTT. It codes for CASRMSGRAFF.

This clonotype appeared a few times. The DNA of the CDR3 is TGTGCCAGCAGCCAAGGTTCTGCGGGGACAGCCTATGGCTACACCTTC. This codes for CASSQGSAGTAYGYTF. This rearrangement joins TRBV3-1 to TRBJ1-2; 7 positions agree with TRBD1. This CDR3 spans 16 amino acids. Germline V gene sequence: CDR1 LGHDT, CDR2 YNNKEL (reference sequence). Germline trimming cut 1 base from V and 4 bases from J; bases unmatched to any gene: 9.

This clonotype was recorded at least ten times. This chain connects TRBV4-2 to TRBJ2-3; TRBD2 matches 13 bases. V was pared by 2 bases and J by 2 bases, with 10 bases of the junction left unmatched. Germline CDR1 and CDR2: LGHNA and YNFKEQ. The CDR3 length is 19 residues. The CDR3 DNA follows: TGTGCCAGCAGCCAAACGAGACTAGCGGGGGGCCAACTCACAGATACGCAGTATTTT. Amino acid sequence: CASSQTRLAGGQLTDTQYF.

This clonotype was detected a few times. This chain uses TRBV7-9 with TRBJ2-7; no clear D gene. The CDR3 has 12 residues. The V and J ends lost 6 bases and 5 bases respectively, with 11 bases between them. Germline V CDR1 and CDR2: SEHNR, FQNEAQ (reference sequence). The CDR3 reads CASRQDSHEQYF. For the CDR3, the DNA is TGTGCCAGCAGGCAGGATTCCCACGAGCAGTACTTC.

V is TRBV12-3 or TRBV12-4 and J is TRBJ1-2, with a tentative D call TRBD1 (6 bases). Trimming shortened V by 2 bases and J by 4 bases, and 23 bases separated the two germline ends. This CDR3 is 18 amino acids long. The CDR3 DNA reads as TGTGCCAGCAGTTTACTGGGGACACAGGACGGGGAAGGCTATGGCTACACCTTC. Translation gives CASSLLGTQDGEGYGYTF.

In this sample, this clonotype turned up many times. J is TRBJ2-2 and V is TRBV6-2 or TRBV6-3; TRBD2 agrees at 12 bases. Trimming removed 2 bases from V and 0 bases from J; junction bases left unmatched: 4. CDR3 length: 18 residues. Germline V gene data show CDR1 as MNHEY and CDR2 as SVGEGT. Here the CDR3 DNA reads TGTGCCAGCAGTTACGGAACTAGCGGGGGGTCGAACACCGGGGAGCTGTTTTTT. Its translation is CASSYGTSGGSNTGELFF.

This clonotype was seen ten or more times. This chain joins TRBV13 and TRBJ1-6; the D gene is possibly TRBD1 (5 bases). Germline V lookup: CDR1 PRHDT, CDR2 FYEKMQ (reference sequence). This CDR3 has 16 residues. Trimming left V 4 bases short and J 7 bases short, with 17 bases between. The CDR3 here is CASSSVGGAGNSPLHF. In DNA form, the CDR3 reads TGTGCCAGCAGCTCGGTAGGAGGGGCAGGGAATTCACCCCTCCACTTT.

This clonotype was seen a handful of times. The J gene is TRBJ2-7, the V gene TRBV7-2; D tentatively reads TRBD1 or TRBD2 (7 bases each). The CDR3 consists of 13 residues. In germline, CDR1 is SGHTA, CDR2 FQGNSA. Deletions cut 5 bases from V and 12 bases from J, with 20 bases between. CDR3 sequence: CASSVQRDSLLYF. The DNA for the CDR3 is TGTGCCAGCAGCGTACAGCGGGACAGTTTGCTGTACTTC.

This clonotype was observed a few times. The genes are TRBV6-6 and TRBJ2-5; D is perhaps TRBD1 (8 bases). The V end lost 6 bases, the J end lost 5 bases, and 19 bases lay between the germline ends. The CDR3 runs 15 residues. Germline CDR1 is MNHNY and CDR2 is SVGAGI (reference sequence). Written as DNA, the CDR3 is TGTGCCAGCAGCAATGACAGGGGAGGGACGGAGACCCAGTACTTC. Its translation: CASSNDRGGTETQYF.